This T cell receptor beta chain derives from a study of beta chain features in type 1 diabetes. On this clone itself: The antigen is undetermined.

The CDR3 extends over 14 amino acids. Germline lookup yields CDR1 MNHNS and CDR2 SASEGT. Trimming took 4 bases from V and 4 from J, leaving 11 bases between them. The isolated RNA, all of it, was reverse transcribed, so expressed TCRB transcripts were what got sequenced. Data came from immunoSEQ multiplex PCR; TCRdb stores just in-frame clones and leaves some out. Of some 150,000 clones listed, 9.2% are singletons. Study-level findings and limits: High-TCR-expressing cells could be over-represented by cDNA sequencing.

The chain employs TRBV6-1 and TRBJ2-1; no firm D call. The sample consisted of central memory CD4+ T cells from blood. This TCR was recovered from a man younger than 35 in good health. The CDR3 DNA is TGTGCCAGCAGTGTAAGATCTACTTACAATGAGCAGTTCTTC. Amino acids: CASSVRSTYNEQFF.